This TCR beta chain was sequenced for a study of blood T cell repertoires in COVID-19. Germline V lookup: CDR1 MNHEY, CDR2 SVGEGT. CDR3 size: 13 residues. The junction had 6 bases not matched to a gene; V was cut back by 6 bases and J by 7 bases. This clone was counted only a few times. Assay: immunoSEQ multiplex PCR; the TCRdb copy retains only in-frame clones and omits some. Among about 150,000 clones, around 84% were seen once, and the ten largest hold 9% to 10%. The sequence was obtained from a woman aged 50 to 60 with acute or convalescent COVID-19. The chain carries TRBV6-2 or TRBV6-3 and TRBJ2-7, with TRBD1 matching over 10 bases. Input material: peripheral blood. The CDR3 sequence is CASSRRDRGEQYF. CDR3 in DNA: TGTGCCAGCAGCCGAAGGGACAGGGGAGAGCAGTACTTC.